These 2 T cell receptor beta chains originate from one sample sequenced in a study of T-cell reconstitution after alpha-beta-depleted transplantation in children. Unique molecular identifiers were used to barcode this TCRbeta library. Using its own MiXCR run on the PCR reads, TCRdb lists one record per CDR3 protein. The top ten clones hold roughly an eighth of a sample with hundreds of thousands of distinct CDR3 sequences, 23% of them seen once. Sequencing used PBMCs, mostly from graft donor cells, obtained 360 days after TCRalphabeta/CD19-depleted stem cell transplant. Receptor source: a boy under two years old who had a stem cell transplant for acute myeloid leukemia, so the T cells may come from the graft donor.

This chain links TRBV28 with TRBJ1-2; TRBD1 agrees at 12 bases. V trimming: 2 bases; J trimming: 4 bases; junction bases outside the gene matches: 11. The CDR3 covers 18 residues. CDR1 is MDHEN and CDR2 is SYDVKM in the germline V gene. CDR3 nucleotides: TGTGCCAGCAGTTTAACTGGGGACAGGGGGCGAATCCCCTATGGCTACACCTTC. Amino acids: CASSLTGDRGRIPYGYTF.

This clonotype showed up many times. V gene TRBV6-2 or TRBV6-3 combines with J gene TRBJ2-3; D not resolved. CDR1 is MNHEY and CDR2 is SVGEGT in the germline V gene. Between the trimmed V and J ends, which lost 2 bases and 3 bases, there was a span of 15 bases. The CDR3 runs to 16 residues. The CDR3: CASSYPAGYPTDTQYF. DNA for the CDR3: TGTGCCAGCAGTTACCCAGCCGGGTACCCGACAGATACGCAGTATTTT.